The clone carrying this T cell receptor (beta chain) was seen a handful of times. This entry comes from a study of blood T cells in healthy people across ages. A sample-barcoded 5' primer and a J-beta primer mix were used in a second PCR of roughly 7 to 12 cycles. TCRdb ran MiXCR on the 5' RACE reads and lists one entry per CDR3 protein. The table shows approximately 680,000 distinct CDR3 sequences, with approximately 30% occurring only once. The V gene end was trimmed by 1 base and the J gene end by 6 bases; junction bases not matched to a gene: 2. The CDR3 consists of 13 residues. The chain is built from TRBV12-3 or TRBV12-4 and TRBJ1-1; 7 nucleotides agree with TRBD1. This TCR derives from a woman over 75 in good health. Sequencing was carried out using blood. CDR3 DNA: TGTGCCAGCAGTTTAGATACAGGGGCTGAAGCTTTCTTT. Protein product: CASSLDTGAEAFF.